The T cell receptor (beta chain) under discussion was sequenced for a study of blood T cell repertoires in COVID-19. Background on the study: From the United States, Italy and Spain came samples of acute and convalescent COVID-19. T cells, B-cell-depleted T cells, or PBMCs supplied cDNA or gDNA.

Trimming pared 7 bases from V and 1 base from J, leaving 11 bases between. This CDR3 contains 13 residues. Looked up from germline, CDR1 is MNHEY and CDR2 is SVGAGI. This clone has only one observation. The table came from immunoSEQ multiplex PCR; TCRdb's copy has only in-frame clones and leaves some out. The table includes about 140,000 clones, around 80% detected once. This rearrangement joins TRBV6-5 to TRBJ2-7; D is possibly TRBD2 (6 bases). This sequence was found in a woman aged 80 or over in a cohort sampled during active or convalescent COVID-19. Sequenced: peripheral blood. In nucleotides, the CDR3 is TGTGCCAGCAACTTAGCGGAGTCCTACGAGCAGTACTTC. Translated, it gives CASNLAESYEQYF.